The table lists the clone carrying this T cell receptor (beta chain) with many counts. CDR1 and CDR2 (germline): SGHAT, FQNNGV. This CDR3 is 13 amino acids long. V gave up 1 base and J gave up 5 bases, with 8 bases separating them. These data are taken from a study of T cells in Graves' hyperthyroidism and ophthalmopathy. Authors of the study amplified TCR beta CDR3 regions from RNA transcripts. The HTBI primer set served for first-round RT-PCR of the TCR CDR3. Each CDR3 protein is one row after TCRdb ran MiXCR on the multiplex PCR reads. Of about 600,000 distinct CDR3 sequences detected, around 14% appear once; the ten largest clones hold roughly 7.7%.

The receptor's source is a woman in her late teens or twenties with Graves' ophthalmopathy. Sequencing was done on a sample of blood. This chain joins TRBV11-2 and TRBJ1-1; D gene ambiguous. The chain's CDR3 is CASSLVAVTEAFF. In DNA, the CDR3 is TGTGCCAGCAGCTTAGTGGCGGTGACTGAAGCTTTCTTT.